The clone carrying this T cell receptor (beta chain) has just a few counts. Antigen: not known. These data come from a study of radiotherapy plus CTLA-4 blockade in lung cancer. Turning to the study itself: Objective responses were seen in over 15% of patients, disease control in approximately 29%. Findings and caveats of the study: Best predicting response, reportedly, were early blood T cell clone dynamics, with interferon-beta. Peripheral blood showed expansion of tumor-derived TCR clones after radiotherapy and ipilimumab.

The study treated chemo-refractory metastatic non-small-cell lung cancer patients with focal radiation plus ipilimumab CTLA-4 blockade. Sequenced by immunoSEQ multiplex PCR; TCRdb stores in-frame clones only, minus some. The sample has 65,000 to 70,000 clones; approximately 79% are singletons. The clonotype originates from a human donor with non-small cell lung cancer who had a complete response to radiotherapy plus ipilimumab. The input for sequencing was peripheral blood, taken from a patient treated with radiotherapy plus ipilimumab.

CDR3: CASSPRQTNTEAFF. The CDR3 bases are TGTGCCAGCAGTCCCCGACAGACGAACACTGAAGCTTTCTTT. This chain connects TRBV7-2 to TRBJ1-1; D may be TRBD1 (5 bases). V was clipped by 6 bases and J by 1 base, with 12 bases between them. The CDR3 is made up of 14 amino acids. CDR1 is SGHTA, CDR2 FQGNSA, per germline.